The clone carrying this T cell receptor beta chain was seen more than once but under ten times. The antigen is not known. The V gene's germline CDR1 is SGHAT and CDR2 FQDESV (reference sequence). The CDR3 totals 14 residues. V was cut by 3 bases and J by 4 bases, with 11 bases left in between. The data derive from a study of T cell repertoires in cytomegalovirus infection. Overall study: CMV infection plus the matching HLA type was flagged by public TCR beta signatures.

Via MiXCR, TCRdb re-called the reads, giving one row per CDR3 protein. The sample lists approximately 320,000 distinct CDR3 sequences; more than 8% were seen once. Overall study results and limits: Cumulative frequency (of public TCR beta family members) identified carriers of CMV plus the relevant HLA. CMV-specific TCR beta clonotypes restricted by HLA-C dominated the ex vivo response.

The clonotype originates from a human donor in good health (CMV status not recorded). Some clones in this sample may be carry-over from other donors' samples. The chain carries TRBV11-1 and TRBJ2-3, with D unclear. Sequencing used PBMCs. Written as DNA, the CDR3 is TGTGCCAGCAGCTTTTACGGACCTCCAGATACGCAGTATTTT. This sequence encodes CASSFYGPPDTQYF.